This paragraph reports one TCR beta chain. V was clipped by 4 bases and J by 2 bases, with 20 bases between them. Per the germline V gene, CDR1 is KGHSH and CDR2 is LQKENI. The CDR3 spans 17 residues. Clones were sequenced by immunoSEQ multiplex PCR, and TCRdb holds only the in-frame ones, with some missing. This table holds about 380,000 clones, more than 85% found once. The source of the sample is a study of shared T cell receptors in the human thymus. This TCR came from a human donor. The specimen was thymocytes. This chain uses TRBV18 with TRBJ2-5; D may be TRBD2 (6 bases). Here the CDR3 reads CASSHRVRGGEQETQYF. DNA of the CDR3: TGTGCCAGCTCACACCGAGTAAGGGGCGGGGAACAAGAGACCCAGTACTTC.